Listed here are 10 T cell receptor beta chains from one sample, sequenced in a study of blood T cell repertoires in COVID-19. TCRdb's copy holds only in-frame clones and misses some; the assay was immunoSEQ multiplex PCR. The table lists 150,000 to 200,000 clones, 90% of them singletons. The sample consisted of peripheral blood. The receptors shown here come from a man aged 50-59 years with acute or convalescent COVID-19.

The J gene is TRBJ1-2, the V gene TRBV10-2; D perhaps matches TRBD1 (5 bases). V dropped 3 bases and J dropped 5 bases, with 7 bases sitting between them. This CDR3 region has 12 residues. CDR1 and CDR2 (germline): WSHSY, SAAADI. In nucleotides, the CDR3 is TGCGCCAGCAGTGACGGGGGTTATGGCTACACCTTC. Amino acid sequence: CASSDGGYGYTF.

The chain carries TRBV7-2 and TRBJ1-1; tentative D call: TRBD1 (5 bases). CDR3 size: 14 residues. Germline V gene sequence: CDR1 SGHTA, CDR2 FQGNSA. V gave up 5 bases and J gave up 5 bases, with 15 bases separating them. The CDR3 sequence is CASSRVGVGTEAFF. Written as DNA, the CDR3 is TGTGCCAGCAGCCGGGTAGGGGTTGGGACTGAAGCTTTCTTT.

This chain links TRBV11-2 with TRBJ2-1; 7 nucleotides align to TRBD2. The J segment lost 10 bases and the V segment lost 5 bases, leaving 11 bases of the junction unmatched. The CDR3 is 14 amino acids. Germline lookup yields CDR1 SGHAT and CDR2 FQNNGV. The CDR3 sequence: CASSVRALAEEQFF. CDR3 bases: TGTGCCAGCAGCGTCAGAGCCCTAGCGGAAGAGCAGTTCTTC. Together with reference TRBV11-2 and TRBJ2-1, the CDR3 gives the full variable domain: EAGVAQSPRYKIIEKRQSVAFWCNPISGHATLYWYQQILGQGPKLLIQFQNNGVVDDSQLPKDRFSAERLKGVDSTLKIQPAKLEDSAVYLCASSVRALAEEQFFGPGTRLTVL.

This clone was counted once. The chain couples TRBV5-1 to TRBJ2-2; 7 nucleotides agree with TRBD1. The germline CDR1 and CDR2 sequences are SGHRS and YFSETQ. Trimming removed 5 bases from V and 5 bases from J; junction bases left unmatched: 9. There are 15 residues in the CDR3. CDR3 coding DNA: TGCGCCAGCAGGTTCGGGACAGCCGAGACCGGGGAGCTGTTTTTT. Protein product: CASRFGTAETGELFF.

The CDR3 DNA reads TGTGCCAGCAGCCCCGGCGGCCTCCAATTTTTCACCTTC. Residues: CASSPGGLQFFTF. V and J are TRBV12-3 or TRBV12-4 and TRBJ1-2; D gene unclear. The CDR3 extends over 13 amino acids. Trimming stripped 6 bases from V and 13 bases from J, with 21 bases between.

Only a few counts were recorded for this clone. The genes are TRBV10-1 and TRBJ2-5, with D perhaps TRBD2 (7 bases). The CDR3 contains 17 residues. CDR1 WNHNN and CDR2 SYGVQD come from the germline V gene (reference sequence). With 2 bases removed from V and 4 bases from J, the gap between germline ends came to 20 bases. The CDR3 DNA sequence: TGCGCCAGCAGTGAGGGCGGGCGGGGGCCTGGGAGAGAGACCCAGTACTTC. It specifies CASSEGGRGPGRETQYF.

Here the CDR3 reads CASSHDRETQRWGNIQYF. The CDR3 coding sequence is TGTGCCAGCAGCCACGACAGGGAGACCCAGAGATGGGGAAACATTCAGTACTTC. The chain carries TRBV4-2 and TRBJ2-4; 7 nucleotides agree with TRBD1. V dropped 3 bases and J dropped 6; count of bases not matched to a gene: 17. Germline V gene lookup returns CDR1 LGHNA and CDR2 YNFKEQ. CDR3 length: 18 residues.

The table lists this clone with a few counts. This sequence joins TRBV19 and TRBJ2-7; D is possibly TRBD2 (6 bases). The CDR3 runs 14 residues. The germline CDR1 and CDR2 sequences are LNHDA and SQIVND (reference sequence). V lost 3 bases to trimming and J lost 6 bases, with 15 bases between them. Here the CDR3 DNA reads TGTGCCAGTAGTATTTCGCCAGGAGGGCGCGAGCAGTACTTC. It codes for CASSISPGGREQYF.

The V gene is TRBV6-2 or TRBV6-3, the J gene TRBJ1-2; D remains unclear. The CDR3 consists of 15 residues. The V and J ends lost 2 bases and 0 bases respectively, with 10 bases between them. CDR1 is MNHEY and CDR2 is SVGEGT in the germline V gene. The CDR3 reads CASSYRPGTNYGYTF. DNA for the CDR3: TGTGCCAGCAGTTACAGGCCGGGAACTAACTATGGCTACACCTTC.

This chain uses TRBV29-1 with TRBJ2-2; TRBD2 matches 8 bases. V was pared by 7 bases and J by 5 bases, with 3 bases of the junction left unmatched. This CDR3 comprises 12 residues. The germline gives CDR1 SQVTM, CDR2 ANQGSEA. CDR3 region: CSGSGVTGELFF. The CDR3 DNA sequence: TGCAGCGGTAGCGGGGTTACCGGGGAGCTGTTTTTT.